This record covers a single T cell receptor beta chain. Methods used by the authors: The authors estimated nucleated cell counts from reference gene primer amplification. Measured with immunoSEQ multiplex PCR; TCRdb has only the in-frame clones, and not every one. V, J and clone size are those of that table, while D and trimming were read from the DNA. The sample records over 150,000 clones, approximately 88% being singletons. The sample comes from a study of blood T cell repertoires in COVID-19. Study overall: Both acute and convalescent COVID-19 samples were obtained from the United States, Italy and Spain. T cells, B-cell-depleted T cells, or PBMCs provided the cDNA or gDNA that served as material.

V gave up 5 bases and J gave up 7 bases; unmatched junction bases: 9. Per the germline V gene, CDR1 is LNHDA and CDR2 is SQIVND (reference sequence). This CDR3 has 16 residues. Seattle patient enrollment occurred during active infection, with longitudinal follow-up thereafter. The receptor was derived from a woman aged 40-49 years with COVID-19, enrolled during active disease. Sequenced: peripheral blood. V gene TRBV19 combines with J gene TRBJ2-1; 12 bases align to TRBD1. In nucleotides, the CDR3 is TGTGCCAGTAGTCAAGCCCGGGACAGGGGGCGGAATGAGCAGTTCTTC. The encoded protein is CASSQARDRGRNEQFF.